These 2 T cell receptor beta chains originate from one sample sequenced in a study of tumor-infiltrating lymphocytes in primary liver carcinoma. DNA and RNA were both co-extracted from around 20-30 mg of bulk tissue that had not been sorted. TCR beta cDNA was reverse-transcribed from 450 to 500 ng of total RNA. The reaction used a constant-region primer and ProtoScript II reverse transcriptase. Employing slightly modified ARM-PCR, three nested multiplex PCR rounds were run, and these gave rise to the TCR beta libraries. Each of the first two PCR rounds ran approximately 11 cycles with TRBV1-TRBV30 forward and C-beta reverse primers. In TCRdb, the multiplex PCR reads were re-called with MiXCR into one record per CDR3 protein. This sample has 99,000 or so distinct CDR3 sequences, with around 84% found just once. Input material: liver tumor tissue from sampling region 3. Subset here: tumor region T3, left-lateral pole. These receptors were obtained from a man between 40 and 49 years old with primary liver carcinoma and hepatitis B virus infection.

As concerns this clonotype: A much larger clone is a single base away; this may be a read error. V is TRBV7-2 and J is TRBJ2-1; D is uncertain. There are 13 residues in the CDR3. Germline-derived CDR1 and CDR2 are SGHTA and FQGNSA. In DNA, the CDR3 is TGTGCCAGCAGCTGGGTACGCGGCAATGATCAGTTCTTC. Translated: CASSWVRGNDQFF.

The J gene is TRBJ1-2, the V gene TRBV29-1; a weak D match, TRBD1 (5 bases). V was trimmed by 4 bases and J by 7 bases, leaving 10 bases between them. Germline V gene lookup returns CDR1 SQVTM and CDR2 ANQGSEA. The CDR3 consists of 11 residues. The CDR3 loop is CSVVGPFGYTF. The CDR3 nucleotides read TGCAGCGTTGTGGGGCCCTTTGGCTACACCTTC.